These 21 T cell receptor beta chains originate from one sample sequenced in a study of blood T cell repertoires in COVID-19. Produced via immunoSEQ multiplex PCR; TCRdb's table is partial and in-frame only. The table includes 300,000 to 400,000 clones, around 89% detected once. Specimen: peripheral blood. These receptor sequences come from a woman aged 25 to 39 with COVID-19, enrolled during active disease.

This clone showed up just once. The chain combines TRBV9 with TRBJ1-1, with TRBD1 identical over 8 bases. The ends lost 2 bases at V and 4 bases at J; junction bases unmatched: 4. Germline V gene sequence: CDR1 SGDLS, CDR2 YYNGEE. This CDR3 spans 14 amino acids. CDR3 protein: CASSVGQVGTEAFF. The CDR3 DNA is TGTGCCAGCAGCGTGGGACAGGTCGGCACTGAAGCTTTCTTT. The complete variable domain, with remaining parts taken from reference TRBV9 and TRBJ1-1, reads DSGVTQTPKHLITATGQRVTLRCSPRSGDLSVYWYQQSLDQGLQFLIQYYNGEERAKGNILERFSAQQFPDLHSELNLSSLELGDSALYFCASSVGQVGTEAFFGQGTRLTVV.

Comments on this clone: Other DNA sequences in this specimen translate into the identical CDR3. V usage is TRBV9 and J usage is TRBJ2-2; TRBD2 matches 9 bases. The CDR3 loop spans 14 amino acids. V shed 7 bases, J shed 5 bases, and the junction held 6 bases outside the gene matches. Germline V gene sequence: CDR1 SGDLS, CDR2 YYNGEE. CDR3 bases: TGTGCCAGCTCTGCGGGGGGGTCGACCGGGGAGCTGTTTTTT. Amino acid sequence: CASSAGGSTGELFF.

About this clone: One junction end does not reproduce the germline sequence, and a read error may be involved. V is TRBV7-9 and J is TRBJ1-2; D ambiguous. CDR1 is SEHNR and CDR2 is FQNEAQ in the germline V gene (reference sequence). This CDR3 is 10 amino acids long. DNA of the CDR3: TGTGCCAGCAGCTTAGCGGCCGATGACTTC. As protein: CASSLAADDF.

This sequence joins TRBV7-6 and TRBJ1-1, with D perhaps TRBD1 (5 bases). This CDR3 is built from 14 residues. The ends were cut back, 4 bases at V and 1 base at J, with 10 bases in the middle. CDR1 is SGHVS and CDR2 is FNYEAQ in the germline V gene. CDR3: CASSSSQGNTEAFF. CDR3 nucleotides: TGTGCCAGCAGCTCTTCCCAGGGGAACACTGAAGCTTTCTTT.

The chain employs TRBV28 and TRBJ2-5; TRBD1 aligns across 7 bases. The CDR3 is made up of 15 amino acids. V was clipped by 3 bases and J by 1 base; unmatched bases: 5. From germline, CDR1 is MDHEN and CDR2 SYDVKM. The CDR3 DNA follows: TGTGCCAGCAGTTTTAAGGGGGCCTTCCAAGAGACCCAGTACTTC. Translation gives CASSFKGAFQETQYF.

The chain couples TRBV7-2 to TRBJ1-5; a weak D match, TRBD1 (5 bases). The CDR3 totals 15 residues. V shed 3 bases and J shed 6 bases, with 15 bases lying between them. From germline, CDR1 is SGHTA and CDR2 FQGNSA. CDR3 residues: CASSFGRGELQPQHF. CDR3 DNA sequence: TGTGCCAGCAGCTTCGGGAGGGGTGAACTTCAGCCCCAGCATTTT.

This rearrangement joins TRBV12-3 or TRBV12-4 to TRBJ2-3; no reliable D call. The germline V and J ends were trimmed by 9 bases and 6 bases, with 13 bases remaining between them. There are 12 residues in the CDR3. This CDR3 reads CASFARPDTQYF. In DNA form, the CDR3 reads TGTGCCAGTTTCGCGCGCCCGGATACGCAGTATTTT.

The V gene is TRBV6-5, the J gene TRBJ2-7, with D maybe TRBD1 (5 bases). CDR3 length equals 14 residues. V was clipped by 8 bases and J by 4 bases, with 18 bases between them. Germline V gene data show CDR1 as MNHEY and CDR2 as SVGAGI. The CDR3 DNA sequence: TGTGCCAGCCGCATGGGGCAGCTCCCTTACGAGCAGTACTTC. As protein: CASRMGQLPYEQYF.

This chain uses TRBV24-1 with TRBJ2-3; D is possibly TRBD1 (6 bases). Germline CDR1 is KGHDR and CDR2 is SFDVKD. The CDR3 has 16 amino acids. The V end lost 3 bases, the J end lost 2 bases, and 14 bases lay between the germline ends. In DNA, the CDR3 is TGTGCCACCAGTGATCCGGCGCAGGGGTCCACAGATACGCAGTATTTT. Its translation is CATSDPAQGSTDTQYF.

The CDR3 DNA sequence: TGTGCCAGCAGCCAAGGTGTTAGCGGGGTGAAGACCCAGTACTTC. Translated, it gives CASSQGVSGVKTQYF. V gene TRBV3-1 (or the pseudogene TRBV3-2) combines with J gene TRBJ2-5, with 8 bases that match TRBD2. The J segment lost 6 bases and the V segment lost 1 base, leaving 7 bases of the junction unmatched. The V gene's germline CDR1 is LGHDT and CDR2 YNNKEL (reference sequence). This CDR3 is 15 amino acids long.

The chain joins TRBV7-8 to TRBJ1-5, with D tentatively TRBD1 (5 bases). Germline CDR1 is SGHVS and CDR2 is FQNEAQ. The CDR3 runs to 15 residues. Trimming pared 0 bases from V and 6 bases from J, leaving 12 bases between. The CDR3 reads CASSLAFRVGQPQHF. The CDR3 coding sequence is TGTGCCAGCAGCTTAGCGTTCAGGGTGGGTCAGCCCCAGCATTTT.

V and J are TRBV28 and TRBJ1-6; 9 bases are shared with TRBD1. Unmatched junction bases numbered 8, after V lost 5 bases and J lost 9 bases. The CDR3 sequence is 15 residues long. In germline, CDR1 is MDHEN, CDR2 SYDVKM. The CDR3 spells CASSLRDRVLSPLHF. The CDR3, as DNA: TGTGCCAGCAGTCTTCGGGACAGGGTGCTTTCACCCCTCCACTTT.

The rearrangement uses TRBV4-1 and TRBJ2-7, with D unresolved. V lost 1 base and J 0 bases, leaving 10 bases between the germline ends. Germline V gene data show CDR1 as MGHRA and CDR2 as YSYEKL. The CDR3 sequence is 15 residues long. Here the CDR3 reads CASSQGPGRSYEQYV. The DNA of the CDR3 is TGCGCCAGCAGCCAAGGCCCGGGTCGCTCCTACGAGCAGTACGTC.

The chain joins TRBV7-2 to TRBJ2-5; 11 bases fit TRBD2. The CDR3 length is 16 residues. The trim removed 2 bases at V and 5 bases at J, leaving 7 bases unmatched. Germline CDR1 reads SGHTA; CDR2 reads FQGNSA. This chain's CDR3 is CASSLHSGGAGETQYF. The CDR3 DNA follows: TGTGCCAGCAGCTTACATAGCGGGGGGGCCGGGGAGACCCAGTACTTC.

This clone was seen a few times. The J gene is TRBJ1-3, the V gene TRBV6-1; 8 bases agree with TRBD1. The germline V gene has CDR1 MNHNS and CDR2 SASEGT. With V trimmed by 4 bases and J by 3 bases, 11 bases remained unmatched. This CDR3 comprises 17 residues. CDR3: CASSANTLTGVGNTIYF. The CDR3 region has the DNA TGTGCCAGCAGTGCTAACACCCTGACAGGGGTTGGAAACACCATATATTTT.

The chain joins TRBV2 to TRBJ1-2; D gene uncertain. Germline loops: CDR1 SNHLY, CDR2 FYNNEI. This CDR3 spans 13 amino acids. V gave up 4 bases and J gave up 5 bases, with 11 bases separating them. The CDR3 sequence is CASSVGRLYGYTF. In DNA, the CDR3 is TGTGCCAGCAGTGTTGGGAGGCTTTATGGCTACACCTTC.

This clone was seen more than once but under ten times. The chain has TRBV14 and TRBJ1-6, with TRBD1 matching 7 bases. This CDR3 is built from 18 residues. Trimming cost V 6 bases and J 3 bases; bases outside gene matches: 14. CDR1 and CDR2 (germline): SGHDN, FVKESK. The CDR3 nucleotides read TGTGCCAGCAGTCTATTAGGATTCGGGACAGACTATAATTCACCCCTCCACTTT. This sequence encodes CASSLLGFGTDYNSPLHF.

Written as DNA, the CDR3 is TGTGCCAGCAGCTCTATAGCGGGGAGCTCCTACAATGAGCAGTTCTTC. Translation gives CASSSIAGSSYNEQFF. V and J are TRBV7-3 and TRBJ2-1; TRBD2 matches at 8 bases. Germline V lookup: CDR1 SGHTA, CDR2 FQGTGA. The junction had 5 bases not matched to a gene; V was cut back by 4 bases and J by 0 bases. The CDR3 spans 16 residues.

CDR3 DNA: TGTGCCAGCAGCCAAACCGGGACAGGAGCGAACACCGGGGAGCTGTTTTTT. It translates to CASSQTGTGANTGELFF. The chain carries TRBV3-1 (or the pseudogene TRBV3-2) and TRBJ2-2; 8 bases are shared with TRBD1. Trimming cost V 2 bases and J 0 bases; bases outside gene matches: 5. Germline-derived CDR1 and CDR2 are LGHDT and YNNKEL (reference sequence). The CDR3 consists of 17 residues.

The genes are TRBV20-1 and TRBJ2-1; 11 nucleotides line up with TRBD2. V was pared by 3 bases and J by 0 bases, with 13 bases of the junction left unmatched. Germline V gives CDR1 DFQATT, CDR2 SNEGSKA (reference sequence). The CDR3 is 19 residues long. CDR3 residues: CSASSPSGGTPASYNEQFF. The DNA for the CDR3 is TGCAGTGCTAGTTCTCCTAGCGGGGGGACGCCCGCCTCCTACAATGAGCAGTTCTTC.

The sample holds one count of this clone. This sequence joins TRBV27 and TRBJ1-1; 10 bases match TRBD1. This CDR3 has 14 amino acids. The germline gives CDR1 MNHEY, CDR2 SMNVEV (reference sequence). J was trimmed by 11 bases and V by 4 bases; bases with no gene match: 10. In DNA form, the CDR3 reads TGTGCCAGCAGTTCCGGGACAGGGGCTCTCAGGGCTTTCTTT. It codes for CASSSGTGALRAFF.